This record looks at one T cell receptor (beta chain) sequence and its context. Its antigen remains unknown. V lost 1 base and J lost 4, with 10 bases in between. Germline CDR1 reads MGHRA; CDR2 reads YSYEKL. This CDR3 has 14 amino acids. The record originates from a study of T cells in narcolepsy. For the study at large: Patients with NT1 or NT2 and healthy control donors were enrolled. Study-wide results and limits: Autoreactive clonotypes reportedly recurred in blood of same and different patients, not controls.

The data were produced by immunoSEQ multiplex PCR, yet TCRdb's version contains in-frame clones alone and is incomplete. The top ten clones hold 0.55% to 0.75% of a sample with fewer than 30,000 clones, roughly four fifths of them seen once. Sequenced: CD45RA- memory CD4+ T cells from PBMCs. The chain links TRBV4-1 to TRBJ1-2; D gene unclear. The source of this sequence is a human donor with narcolepsy. The CDR3 here is CASSQVPGSYGYTF. The CDR3 coding sequence is TGCGCCAGCAGCCAAGTTCCTGGCAGCTATGGCTACACCTTC.